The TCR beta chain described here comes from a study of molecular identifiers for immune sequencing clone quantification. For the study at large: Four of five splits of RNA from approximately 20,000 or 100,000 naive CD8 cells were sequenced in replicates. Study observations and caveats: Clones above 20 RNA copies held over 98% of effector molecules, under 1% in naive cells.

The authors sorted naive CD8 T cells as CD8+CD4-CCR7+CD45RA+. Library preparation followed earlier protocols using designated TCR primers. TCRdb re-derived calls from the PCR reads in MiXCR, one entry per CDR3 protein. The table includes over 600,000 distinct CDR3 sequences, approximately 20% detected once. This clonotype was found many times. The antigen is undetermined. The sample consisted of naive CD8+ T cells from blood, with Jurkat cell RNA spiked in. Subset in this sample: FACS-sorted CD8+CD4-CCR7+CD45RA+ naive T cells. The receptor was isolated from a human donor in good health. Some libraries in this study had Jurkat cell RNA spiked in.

This chain's CDR3 is CASSPYEITGELFF. The DNA for the CDR3 is TGTGCCAGCAGCCCCTATGAGATTACCGGGGAGCTGTTTTTT. The rearrangement links TRBV3-1 to TRBJ2-2; no clear D. The CDR3 spans 14 residues. Germline V CDR1 and CDR2: LGHDT, YNNKEL (reference sequence). The V end lost 4 bases, the J end lost 5 bases, and 11 bases lay between the germline ends.